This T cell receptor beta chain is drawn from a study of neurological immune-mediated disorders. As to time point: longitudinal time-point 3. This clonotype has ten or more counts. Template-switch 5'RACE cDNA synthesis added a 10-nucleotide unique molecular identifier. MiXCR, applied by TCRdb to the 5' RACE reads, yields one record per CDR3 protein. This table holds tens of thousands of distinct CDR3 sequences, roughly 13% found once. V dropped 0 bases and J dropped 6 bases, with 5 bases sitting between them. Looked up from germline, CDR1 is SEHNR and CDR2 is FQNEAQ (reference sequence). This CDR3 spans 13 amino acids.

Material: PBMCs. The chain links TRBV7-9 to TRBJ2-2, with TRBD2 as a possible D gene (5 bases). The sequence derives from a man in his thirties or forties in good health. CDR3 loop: CASSLARAGELFF. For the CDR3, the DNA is TGTGCCAGCAGCTTAGCGAGGGCCGGGGAGCTGTTTTTT.